What follows is one T cell receptor (beta chain) and its context. Its antigen is undetermined. The entry originates in a study of OX40 agonist ivuxolimab in advanced cancers. Study-wide background: Checkpoint inhibitors had been given previously to roughly 40% of patients. Partial responses were recorded for three patients, including one with hepatocellular carcinoma and two with cutaneous melanoma. Study-wide results and caveats: On average, a greater number of expanded clones characterised CD8+ T cells relative to CD4+.

Blood specimens came from baseline, cycle 4 day 1, and cycle 7 day 1. The germline V gene has CDR1 SEHNR and CDR2 FQNEAQ (reference sequence). This CDR3 comprises 15 residues. The V gene end was trimmed by 3 bases and the J gene end by 7 bases; junction bases not matched to a gene: 9. Using immunoSEQ multiplex PCR, the repertoire was profiled, and TCRdb retains in-frame clones only, with some absent. The sample holds fewer than 80,000 clones; more than 65% are singletons and the top ten take about 1.1%. V is TRBV7-9 and J is TRBJ1-2, with TRBD1 matching over 9 bases. The sequencing here drew on CD4+ or CD8+ T cells sorted from blood, taken in a trial of the OX40 agonist ivuxolimab. This clonotype was sampled from an adult with an advanced solid tumor such as melanoma, head and neck, liver or kidney cancer. The CDR3 sequence: CASSLSPGQGGGYTF. The CDR3 nucleotides read TGTGCCAGCAGCTTGTCTCCGGGACAGGGAGGTGGCTACACCTTC.